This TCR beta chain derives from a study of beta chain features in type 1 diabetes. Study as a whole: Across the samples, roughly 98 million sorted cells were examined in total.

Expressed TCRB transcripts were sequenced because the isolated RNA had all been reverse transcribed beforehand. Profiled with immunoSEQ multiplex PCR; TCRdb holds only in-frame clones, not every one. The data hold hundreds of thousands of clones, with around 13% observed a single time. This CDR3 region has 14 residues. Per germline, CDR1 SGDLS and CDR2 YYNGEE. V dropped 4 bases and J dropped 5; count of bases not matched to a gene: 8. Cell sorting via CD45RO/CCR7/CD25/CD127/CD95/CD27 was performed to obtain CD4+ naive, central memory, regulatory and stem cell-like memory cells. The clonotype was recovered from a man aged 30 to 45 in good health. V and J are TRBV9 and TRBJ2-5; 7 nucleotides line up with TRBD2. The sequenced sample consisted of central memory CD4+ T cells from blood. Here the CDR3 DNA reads TGTGCCAGCAGCACTCGACTAGCTAGCGAGACCCAGTACTTC. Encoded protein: CASSTRLASETQYF.